This passage covers 6 T cell receptor beta chains from one sample sequenced in a study of blood T cell repertoires in COVID-19 (TCRdb year 2020). Library method: the immunoSEQ multiplex PCR assay. In TCRdb, the immuneACCESS table is reduced to in-frame sequences with V and J assigned. These tables do not hold every clone; where another copy was compared, an unresolved V gene accounts for under half, and the others remain unexplained. The sample has about 230,000 clones on record, 85% to 90% of them singletons. Clones ranked in the top ten supply 2% to 3% of the sample. Sequenced material: peripheral blood. The receptor set was obtained from a man aged 30 to 45 with COVID-19, enrolled during active disease.

V is TRBV7-6 and J is TRBJ2-7; TRBD1 agrees at 9 bases. Trimming cost V 6 bases and J 2 bases; bases outside gene matches: 5. The CDR3 covers 14 residues. CDR1 and CDR2 (germline): SGHVS, FNYEAQ. The CDR3 reads CASSSGTGTYEQYF. As DNA, the CDR3 is TGTGCCAGCAGTTCCGGGACAGGGACCTACGAGCAGTACTTC.

This clone was seen only once. This chain links TRBV4-3 with TRBJ1-2, with D uncertain. The CDR3 runs to 17 residues. Germline lookup yields CDR1 LGHNA and CDR2 YSLEER. The ends were cut back, 0 bases at V and 0 bases at J, with 14 bases in the middle. For the CDR3, the DNA is TGCGCCAGCAGCCAAGAGCCGACTCCGCCGGCTAACTATGGCTACACCTTC. Amino acid sequence: CASSQEPTPPANYGYTF.

The chain combines TRBV6-5 with TRBJ1-4; D might be TRBD1 (6 bases). Trimming shortened V by 6 bases and J by 1 base, and 9 bases separated the two germline ends. CDR3 length: 14 residues. Per germline, CDR1 MNHEY and CDR2 SVGAGI. CDR3 DNA sequence: TGTGCCAGCAGCCGGACAGTAACTAATGAAAAACTGTTTTTT. Residues: CASSRTVTNEKLFF.

This clone has just one count. The rearrangement uses TRBV4-1 and TRBJ2-3; a weak D match, TRBD1 (8 bases). This CDR3 has 18 amino acids. V gave up 0 bases and J gave up 2 bases, with 18 bases separating them. CDR1 is MGHRA, CDR2 YSYEKL, per germline. CDR3: CASSQEGGRTGHTDTQYF. As DNA, the CDR3 is TGCGCCAGCAGCCAAGAGGGGGGGCGGACAGGGCACACAGATACGCAGTATTTT.

V usage is TRBV3-1 (or the pseudogene TRBV3-2) and J usage is TRBJ2-1; 12 bases are shared with TRBD1. Losses at the gene ends were 5 bases for V and 6 bases for J; bases not matched to a gene: 5. Germline CDR1 LGHDT, CDR2 YNNKEL (reference sequence). The CDR3 contains 15 residues. The CDR3 region has the DNA TGTGCCAGCAGCTCCCGGGACAGGGGGCCCAATGAGCAGTTCTTC. The encoded protein is CASSSRDRGPNEQFF.

This clone occurred once. The DNA for the CDR3 is TGTGCCACCAGCATGGCAGGGGGAATTGAAGCTTTCTTT. Amino acid sequence: CATSMAGGIEAFF. The V call is TRBV15, the J call TRBJ1-1; 7 bases map to TRBD1. V was clipped by 4 bases and J by 7 bases; unmatched bases: 6. The CDR3 loop spans 13 amino acids. Germline V gives CDR1 LNHNV, CDR2 YYDKDF (reference sequence).